This T cell receptor beta chain comes out of a study of blood T cell repertoires in COVID-19. CDR3 length: 14 amino acids. Germline V gene lookup returns CDR1 SNHLY and CDR2 FYNNEI. Trimming took 7 bases from V and 0 from J, leaving 12 bases between them. This table comes from immunoSEQ multiplex PCR, and its TCRdb copy is limited to in-frame clones, with some not included. This sample yields 200,000 to 250,000 clones, of which around 87% are seen a single time; 6% to 9% belongs to the top ten. This TCR was recovered from a woman aged 70-85 years with active or convalescent COVID-19. The chain combines TRBV2 with TRBJ2-5; D is uncertain. Specimen: peripheral blood. The CDR3 spells CASKAALYQETQYF. Here the CDR3 DNA reads TGTGCCAGCAAGGCGGCACTATACCAAGAGACCCAGTACTTC.